This passage covers 21 T cell receptor beta chains from one sample sequenced in a study of T cell repertoires in cytomegalovirus infection. TCRdb re-called the reads through MiXCR, storing one row per CDR3 protein. The profile shows nearly 450,000 distinct CDR3 sequences, about a third of them singletons. Sequences were obtained from PBMCs. The receptors were sampled from a human donor in good health (CMV status not recorded). Some clones in this sample may be carry-over from other donors' samples.

This clonotype was recorded many times. The J gene is TRBJ1-5, the V gene TRBV19, with D perhaps TRBD1 (6 bases). The length of the CDR3 is 13 residues. Trimming took off 6 bases at V and 4 bases at J, with 10 bases between the two ends. Looked up from germline, CDR1 is LNHDA and CDR2 is SQIVND (reference sequence). CDR3 nucleotides: TGTGCCAGTAGCCGAGGGGGGAATCAGCCCCAGCATTTT. Translated: CASSRGGNQPQHF. Full variable domain (remainder filled in from reference TRBV19 and TRBJ1-5): DGGITQSPKYLFRKEGQNVTLSCEQNLNHDAMYWYRQDPGQGLRLIYYSQIVNDFQKGDIAEGYSVSREKKESFPLTVTSAQKNPTAFYLCASSRGGNQPQHFGDGTRLSIL.

The chain employs TRBV6-1 and TRBJ1-2; a weak D match, TRBD1 (5 bases). Trimming shortened V by 2 bases and J by 2 bases, and 9 bases separated the two germline ends. The CDR3 sequence is 14 residues long. Germline CDR1 MNHNS, CDR2 SASEGT. The CDR3 DNA reads TGTGCCAGCAGTGAATCCCGACAGAACTATGGCTACACCTTC. It translates to CASSESRQNYGYTF.

The rearrangement joins TRBV12-3 or TRBV12-4 to TRBJ2-1, with 13 positions matching TRBD2. The CDR3 runs 17 residues. J gave up 8 bases and V 1 base, and 8 bases lay outside the gene matches. The CDR3 sequence is CASSLGILAGGSDEQFF. Here the CDR3 DNA reads TGTGCCAGCAGTTTAGGTATACTAGCGGGGGGGTCTGATGAGCAGTTCTTC.

This clonotype was counted many times. V gene TRBV7-2 combines with J gene TRBJ2-4; 12 positions match TRBD2. The V and J ends lost 1 base and 7 bases, in that order; junction bases with no gene match: 5. Per the germline V gene, CDR1 is SGHTA and CDR2 is FQGNSA. This CDR3 contains 16 residues. CDR3 bases: TGTGCCAGCAGCTTAGATTCTGGGACTAGCGGGAACATTCAGTACTTC. Its protein product is CASSLDSGTSGNIQYF.

The genes are TRBV7-8 and TRBJ2-3; unclear D gene. The CDR3 has 13 residues. Trimming cost V 3 bases and J 2 bases, with 6 bases left between them. Per the germline V gene, CDR1 is SGHVS and CDR2 is FQNEAQ. The CDR3 here is CASSFSFTDTQYF. CDR3 sequence (DNA): TGTGCCAGCAGCTTCTCTTTCACAGATACGCAGTATTTT.

This chain joins TRBV5-4 and TRBJ2-1; D is unresolved. V lost 2 bases and J 4 bases, leaving 7 bases between the germline ends. This CDR3 is built from 13 residues. Germline lookup yields CDR1 SGHNT and CDR2 YYREEE (reference sequence). In nucleotides, the CDR3 is TGTGCCAGCAGCTTTCGGCCGTACAATGAGCAGTTCTTC. Its translation is CASSFRPYNEQFF.

This clonotype showed up many times. The rearrangement joins TRBV6-1 to TRBJ2-1, with 11 bases matching TRBD2. Unmatched junction bases numbered 9, after V lost 7 bases and J lost 10 bases. CDR1 and CDR2 from the germline V gene are MNHNS and SASEGT. The CDR3 spans 14 residues. CDR3 in amino acids: CASKFSGGAGEQFF. CDR3 coding DNA: TGTGCCAGCAAGTTTAGCGGGGGGGCCGGAGAGCAGTTCTTC.

A note on this clonotype: An end of the junction differs from the germline gene, which may be a read error. V usage is TRBV7-2 and J usage is TRBJ2-2, with a possible D match to TRBD2 (5 bases). The length of the CDR3 is 13 residues. Per the germline V gene, CDR1 is SGHTA and CDR2 is FQGNSA. CDR3 in DNA: TGTGCCAGAAGCCAAGCGGTTACCGGGGAGATGTTTTTT. As protein: CARSQAVTGEMFF.

In this sample, this clonotype turned up a few times. The chain joins TRBV19 to TRBJ2-1; perhaps D is TRBD1 or TRBD2 (5 bases each). The CDR3 loop spans 14 amino acids. V shed 3 bases and J shed 4 bases, with 10 bases lying between them. CDR1 is LNHDA and CDR2 is SQIVND in the germline V gene (reference sequence). The CDR3 region is CASSIWGKYNEQFF. The CDR3 region has the DNA TGTGCCAGTAGTATCTGGGGGAAGTACAATGAGCAGTTCTTC.

This clonotype came up a few times. The rearrangement uses TRBV19 and TRBJ2-1; TRBD1 matches at 11 bases. The CDR3 length is 15 residues. Germline V CDR1 and CDR2: LNHDA, SQIVND (reference sequence). The trim removed 7 bases at V and 6 bases at J, leaving 8 bases unmatched. CDR3 nucleotide sequence: TGTGCCAGTACCACTTCCGGGACAGGGGGCAATGAGCAGTTCTTC. Its translation: CASTTSGTGGNEQFF.

This clonotype was detected many times. The chain carries TRBV7-2 and TRBJ1-2, with D uncertain. The CDR3 runs 14 residues. Per the germline V gene, CDR1 is SGHTA and CDR2 is FQGNSA. V lost 4 bases, J lost 3 bases, and 12 bases lay in between. The CDR3 region has the DNA TGTGCCAGCAGCTCCCTTATAACAGACTATGGCTACACCTTC. It codes for CASSSLITDYGYTF.

J is TRBJ2-2 and V is TRBV4-1; 7 nucleotides agree with TRBD1. Per the germline V gene, CDR1 is MGHRA and CDR2 is YSYEKL. This CDR3 is 19 amino acids long. Trimming cost V 1 base and J 6 bases; bases outside gene matches: 17. CDR3: CASSQVASVKKQGSGELFF. In DNA form, the CDR3 reads TGCGCCAGCAGCCAAGTAGCCTCCGTCAAGAAACAGGGGTCCGGGGAGCTGTTTTTT.

This clonotype appeared a few times. V and J are TRBV11-2 and TRBJ1-5, with D uncertain. This CDR3 is built from 13 residues. Germline V lookup: CDR1 SGHAT, CDR2 FQNNGV. The V end lost 6 bases, the J end lost 4 bases, and 10 bases lay between the germline ends. Here the CDR3 reads CASSPTWNQPQHF. The CDR3 region has the DNA TGTGCCAGCAGTCCGACGTGGAATCAGCCCCAGCATTTT.

This clonotype was counted a few times. The chain combines TRBV15 with TRBJ2-1; perhaps TRBD1 as D (5 bases). Germline assignment: CDR1 LNHNV and CDR2 YYDKDF (reference sequence). CDR3 length: 14 residues. V was shortened by 5 bases and J by 8 bases, with 16 bases between the two germline ends. In DNA form, the CDR3 reads TGTGCCACCAGCGAATCAGGGTTGTGGGATGAGCAGTTCTTC. Protein: CATSESGLWDEQFF.

The CDR3 reads CASRPPRGTQYF. As DNA, the CDR3 is TGTGCCAGCAGACCCCCTCGAGGTACGCAGTATTTT. The chain combines TRBV5-4 with TRBJ2-3, with D uncertain. Between the trimmed V and J ends, which lost 5 bases and 8 bases, there was a span of 12 bases. The CDR3 is 12 amino acids. Germline values: CDR1 SGHNT, CDR2 YYREEE (reference sequence).

The sample holds many counts of this clonotype. The chain recombines TRBV12-3 or TRBV12-4 with TRBJ2-7; 11 bases align to TRBD1. The CDR3 consists of 14 residues. Trimming cost V 10 bases and J 4 bases; bases outside gene matches: 9. For the CDR3, the DNA is TGTGCCACCCAGAGGGACAGGGGGGAGTACGAGCAGTACTTC. It is translated as CATQRDRGEYEQYF.

The rearrangement uses TRBV19 and TRBJ2-7; D gene unclear. This CDR3 has 13 amino acids. Germline V gene sequence: CDR1 LNHDA, CDR2 SQIVND (reference sequence). V lost 3 bases, J lost 2 bases, and 8 bases lay in between. This CDR3 reads CASSINYAYEQYF. The CDR3 bases are TGTGCCAGTAGTATCAACTATGCCTACGAGCAGTACTTC.

This clonotype appeared a few times. V is TRBV6-4 and J is TRBJ2-3, with 11 bases aligning to TRBD2. The CDR3 totals 18 residues. V lost 0 bases and J lost 4; bases outside the gene matches: 9. Per the germline V gene, CDR1 is MRHNA and CDR2 is SNTAGT. This chain's CDR3 is CASSDSNSGGATADTQYF. The CDR3 coding sequence is TGTGCCAGCAGTGACTCGAATAGCGGGGGGGCGACGGCAGATACGCAGTATTTT.

In this sample, this clonotype turned up a few times. The genes are TRBV6-6 and TRBJ1-5; TRBD1 aligns across 7 bases. Germline CDR1 and CDR2: MNHNY and SVGAGI (reference sequence). With 6 bases clipped from V and 3 bases from J, the junction kept 8 bases outside the gene matches. The length of the CDR3 is 15 residues. The CDR3 region is CASSPGTVPNQPQHF. CDR3 DNA sequence: TGTGCCAGCAGCCCCGGGACAGTGCCCAATCAGCCCCAGCATTTT.

The CDR3 region has the DNA TGTGCCACCAGCAGAGATGCAGGGGGGGAGACCCAGTACTTC. Translated: CATSRDAGGETQYF. The V gene is TRBV15, the J gene TRBJ2-5; TRBD1 might be the D (7 bases). The CDR3 spans 14 residues. CDR1 and CDR2 (germline): LNHNV, YYDKDF (reference sequence). Trimming cost V 0 bases and J 5 bases, with 10 bases left between them. Complete variable domain (other parts from reference TRBV15 and TRBJ2-5): DAMVIQNPRYQVTQFGKPVTLSCSQTLNHNVMYWYQQKSSQAPKLLFHYYDKDFNNEADTPDNFQSRRPNTSFCFLDIRSPGLGDTAMYLCATSRDAGGETQYFGPGTRLLVL.

The J gene is TRBJ2-1, the V gene TRBV5-4; TRBD2 matches 7 bases. CDR1 is SGHNT, CDR2 YYREEE, per germline (reference sequence). J was trimmed by 4 bases and V by 1 base; bases with no gene match: 5. The CDR3 contains 15 residues. This CDR3 reads CASSLSRGVYNEQFF. The CDR3 region has the DNA TGTGCCAGCAGCTTGAGCCGGGGGGTATACAATGAGCAGTTCTTC. Drawing the rest from reference TRBV5-4 and TRBJ2-1, the complete variable domain is ETGVTQSPTHLIKTRGQQVTLRCSSQSGHNTVSWYQQALGQGPQFIFQYYREEENGRGNFPPRFSGLQFPNYSSELNVNALELDDSALYLCASSLSRGVYNEQFFGPGTRLTVL.